This T cell receptor (beta chain) was sequenced for a study of T cell responses to AZD1222 COVID-19 vaccine. Study context: Second doses at about 4 or about 12 weeks were pooled.

Libraries were prepared by immunoSEQ multiplex PCR; TCRdb keeps only in-frame clonotypes and omits some of them. The sample holds 170,000 or so clones, 90% seen once. The study's findings and limits: A mostly white British donor set with more females was recruited, and clonal diversity was possibly underestimated. Variant regions that are unmutated are reportedly the target of nearly half of spike-specific TCRs. Spike-spanning, vaccine-associated CD4 TCRs were dominant at 160-218 and 743-854.

Concerning this clone itself: Its antigen is currently unknown.

V was cut by 4 bases and J by 10 bases, with 11 bases left in between. Germline V gene data show CDR1 as MNHEY and CDR2 as SMNVEV (reference sequence). This CDR3 region has 13 residues. The source is an adult in good health. This sequence joins TRBV27 and TRBJ1-6; the D gene is possibly TRBD1 (6 bases). The sample was peripheral blood, taken on day 0 of AZD1222 vaccination. The CDR3 coding sequence is TGTGCCAGCAGTTCAGGGGTACGGTCACCCCTCCACTTT. Protein: CASSSGVRSPLHF.